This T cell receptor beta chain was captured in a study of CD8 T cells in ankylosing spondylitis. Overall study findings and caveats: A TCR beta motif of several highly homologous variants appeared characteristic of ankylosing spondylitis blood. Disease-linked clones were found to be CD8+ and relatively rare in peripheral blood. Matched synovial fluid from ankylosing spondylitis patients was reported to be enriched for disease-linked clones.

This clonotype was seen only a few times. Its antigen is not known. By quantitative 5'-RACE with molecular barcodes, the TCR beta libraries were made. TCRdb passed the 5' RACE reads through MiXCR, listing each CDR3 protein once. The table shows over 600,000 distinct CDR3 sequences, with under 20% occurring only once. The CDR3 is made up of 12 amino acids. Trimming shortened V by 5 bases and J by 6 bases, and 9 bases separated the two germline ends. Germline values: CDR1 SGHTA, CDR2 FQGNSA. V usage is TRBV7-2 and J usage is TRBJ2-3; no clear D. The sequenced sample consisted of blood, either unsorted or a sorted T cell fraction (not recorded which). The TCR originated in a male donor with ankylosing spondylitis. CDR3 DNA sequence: TGTGCCAGCAGCCGGTTCGGTGATACGCAGTATTTT. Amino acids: CASSRFGDTQYF.